Listed below are T cell receptor beta chains from one sample, sequenced in a study of monozygotic twins with inflammatory bowel disease. Reanalyzing the 5' RACE reads, TCRdb keeps one entry per CDR3 protein, without DNA. This sample contains about 330,000 distinct CDR3 sequences. The sequencing input was blood. Receptors originate from a human donor with ulcerative colitis or Crohn's disease, or a healthy co-twin of an affected twin (not recorded which). The CDR3 runs from the conserved cysteine through the conserved F or W.

V	J	CDR3
TRBV20-1	TRBJ2-7	CSARPGTRDYEQYF
TRBV5-1	TRBJ2-5	CASSSRLAGHQETQYF
TRBV18	TRBJ2-1	CASSPQQGSSYNEQFF
TRBV4-1	TRBJ1-2	CASSQEVRPSPSPYGYTF
TRBV4-3	TRBJ1-2	CASSQDGQGHYGYTF
TRBV4-1	TRBJ2-3	CASSQVSRAEDTQYF
TRBV12-3/TRBV12-4	TRBJ1-5	CASSKDRRDQPQHF
TRBV12-3/TRBV12-4	TRBJ2-3	CASSLRLADTQYF
TRBV7-9	TRBJ2-4	CASSLGAGLGKNIQYF
TRBV30	TRBJ2-5	CAWSRRGETQYF
TRBV19	TRBJ1-2	CASSIDTGTLLYGYTF
TRBV25-1	TRBJ2-1	CASSSSNYYNEQFF
TRBV27	TRBJ2-5	CATHPLRPVAGRETQYF
TRBV27	TRBJ2-7	CASSSATGYEQYF
TRBV19	TRBJ2-1	CASQAATRYNEQFF
TRBV4-1	TRBJ2-1	CASSQLAGERFF
TRBV9	TRBJ2-1	CASSVGIRLAGVPSYNEQFF
TRBV4-3	TRBJ2-1	CASSPGGAGGYYNEQFF
TRBV5-1	TRBJ2-1	CASSGITSGRAVEQFF
TRBV29-1	TRBJ2-1	CSVEPAGGPRVQFF
TRBV27	TRBJ2-5	CASSLGTSGGRQETQYF
TRBV6-5	TRBJ2-7	CASSYRERGSYEQYF
TRBV6-1	TRBJ2-5	CASSENPGFEETQYF
TRBV28	TRBJ1-2	CASNSGQGDYGYTF
TRBV9	TRBJ2-7	CASSVDRLPGQGSYEQYF